This T cell receptor beta chain came from a study of beta chain features in type 1 diabetes. V dropped 4 bases and J dropped 10; count of bases not matched to a gene: 14. The CDR3 contains 15 residues. Germline CDR1 SGDLS, CDR2 YYNGEE. The entirety of the isolated RNA underwent reverse transcription, so expressed TCRB transcripts were sequenced. Libraries were prepared by immunoSEQ multiplex PCR; TCRdb keeps only in-frame clonotypes and omits some of them. The data hold some 280,000 clones, with about 13% observed a single time. To note about this clone: Its cognate antigen is unknown.

Whole-study results and caveats: Moderate but significant shortening of TCRB CDR3s was recorded in all four CD4+ subsets from Type 1 diabetes patients.

Sequencing was done on a sample of naive CD4+ T cells from blood. The gene calls are TRBV9 and TRBJ2-1; 7 bases align to TRBD2. This TCR derives from a man younger than 40 with type 1 diabetes. The DNA for the CDR3 is TGTGCCAGCAGCCCCCGCGGCGGGAGCGCTCACGAGCAGTTCTTC. It codes for CASSPRGGSAHEQFF.